This TCR beta chain was identified during a study of blood T cells in healthy people across ages. Study conclusions and caveats: Per-million-T-cell TCR beta diversity fell roughly linearly with age. Changes seen in expanded clonotypes were possibly confounded by donor CMV status left unknown.

Sample-barcoded 5' priming and a J-beta primer mix drove a second PCR of roughly 6 to 12 cycles. TCRdb processed the 5' RACE reads anew with MiXCR; each CDR3 protein has one entry. The sample includes 850,000 to 1,000,000 distinct CDR3 sequences, 40% to 60% seen only once; the top ten take around an eighth. Germline CDR1 MDHEN, CDR2 SYDVKM. V dropped 2 bases and J dropped 11; count of bases not matched to a gene: 14. The CDR3 runs 16 residues. With regard to this clonotype: What it binds is not known.

The chain couples TRBV28 to TRBJ2-5; 10 bases map to TRBD1. The sample was blood. This sequence was found in a man younger than 45 in good health. The CDR3 reads CASSLPGQGQYNEQYF. CDR3 coding DNA: TGTGCCAGCAGTTTACCGGGACAGGGGCAATACAATGAGCAGTACTTC.